Listed here are 2 T cell receptor beta chains from one sample, sequenced in a study of shared clonotypes between healthy human individuals. Some clones are missing from TCRdb's copy, which holds only in-frame ones; the method was immunoSEQ multiplex PCR. The sample comprises about 470,000 clones, 79% of which are singletons, and roughly 13% rests with the top ten. Sequenced input: PBMCs. The receptor set was obtained from a woman aged 40 to 49 in good health. Some clones in this sample may be carry-over from other donors' samples.

This rearrangement joins TRBV5-1 to TRBJ2-3; D possibly corresponds to TRBD1 (5 bases). Germline CDR1 SGHRS, CDR2 YFSETQ. V dropped 2 bases and J dropped 2 bases, with 9 bases sitting between them. The CDR3 runs to 14 residues. The CDR3 here is CASSFQGYTDTQYF. The CDR3 region has the DNA TGCGCCAGCAGCTTTCAGGGTTACACAGATACGCAGTATTTT.

V is TRBV19 and J is TRBJ1-4; TRBD1 agrees at 7 bases. V shed 6 bases and J 7 bases; nucleotides not matched to a gene: 11. In germline, CDR1 is LNHDA, CDR2 SQIVND (reference sequence). The CDR3 runs to 15 residues. CDR3 protein: CASSPAGGRGEKLFF. CDR3 sequence (DNA): TGTGCCAGTAGCCCCGCAGGGGGAAGGGGTGAAAAACTGTTTTTT.